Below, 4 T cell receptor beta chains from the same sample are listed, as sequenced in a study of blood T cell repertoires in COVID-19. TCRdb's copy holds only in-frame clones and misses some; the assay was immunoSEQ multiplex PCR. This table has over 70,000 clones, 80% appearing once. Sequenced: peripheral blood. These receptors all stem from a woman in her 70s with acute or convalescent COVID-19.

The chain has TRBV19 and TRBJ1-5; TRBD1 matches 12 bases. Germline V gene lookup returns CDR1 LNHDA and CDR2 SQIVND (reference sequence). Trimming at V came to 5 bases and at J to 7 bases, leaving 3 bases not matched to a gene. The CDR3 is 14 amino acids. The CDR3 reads CASSGDRGRQPQHF. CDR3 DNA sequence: TGTGCCAGTAGTGGGGACAGGGGGCGACAGCCCCAGCATTTT.

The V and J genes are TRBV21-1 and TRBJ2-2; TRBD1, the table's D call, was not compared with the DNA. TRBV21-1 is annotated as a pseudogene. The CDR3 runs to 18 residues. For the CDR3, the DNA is TGTGCCAGCAGCAAAGGAGCAGGGAACCGATCGAACACCGGGGAGCTGTTTTTT. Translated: CASSKGAGNRSNTGELFF.

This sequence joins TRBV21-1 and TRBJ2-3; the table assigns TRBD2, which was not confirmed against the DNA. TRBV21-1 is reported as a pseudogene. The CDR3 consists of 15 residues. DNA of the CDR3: TGTGCCAGCACCATTAGGGGAGGTCGGCCAGATACGCAGTATTTT. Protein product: CASTIRGGRPDTQYF.

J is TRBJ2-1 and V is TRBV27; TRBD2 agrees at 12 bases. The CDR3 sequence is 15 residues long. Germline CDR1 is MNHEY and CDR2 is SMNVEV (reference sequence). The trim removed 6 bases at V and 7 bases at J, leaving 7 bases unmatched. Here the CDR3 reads CASSSLAGGQNEQFF. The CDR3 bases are TGTGCCAGCAGCTCACTAGCGGGGGGCCAGAATGAGCAGTTCTTC.